Listed below are T cell receptor beta chains from one sample, sequenced in a study of blood T cell repertoires in COVID-19. Assay used: immunoSEQ multiplex PCR; TCRdb lists only in-frame clones, some missing. This table holds fewer than 150,000 clones, around 82% found once. What was sequenced was PBMCs or T cells enriched from blood (not recorded which). The receptors were sampled from a man aged 50-60 years in a cohort exposed to, infected with or recovered from COVID-19 (not recorded which). CDR3s include the opening cysteine and the closing phenylalanine or tryptophan. A D gene is named only where the DNA matches it firmly. The size entry is marked missing in some rows and otherwise reads once, few, many or a size class.

d_call	j_call	cdr3_length	clone_size	v_call	cdr3_aa	cdr3_nt
TRBD1	TRBJ1-1	13	-	TRBV9	CASSKQGATEAFF	TGTGCCAGCAGCAAACAGGGGGCGACTGAAGCTTTCTTT
-	TRBJ1-2	15	-	TRBV27	CASSLSSGPGDGYTF	TGTGCCAGCAGTTTATCCTCAGGGCCGGGGGATGGCTACACCTTC
-	TRBJ1-2	11	few	TRBV20-1	CSARQAGGYTF	TGCAGTGCTAGACAAGCGGGTGGCTACACCTTC
TRBD1	TRBJ1-1	15	-	TRBV9	CASTEGTGSTTEAFF	TGTGCCAGCACCGAAGGGACAGGGTCGACCACTGAAGCTTTCTTT
TRBD2	TRBJ2-7	17	-	TRBV6-1	CASSDLGTSGSMYEQYF	TGTGCCAGCAGTGATCTCGGGACTAGCGGGAGTATGTACGAGCAGTACTTC
TRBD1	TRBJ1-2	15	-	TRBV29-1	CSVEYYLTGSYGYTF	TGCAGCGTCGAATACTACTTGACAGGGAGCTATGGCTACACCTTC
TRBD1	TRBJ1-2	15	-	TRBV7-2	CASSAGTAANYGYTF	TGTGCCAGCAGCGCAGGGACAGCAGCTAACTATGGCTACACCTTC
TRBD2	TRBJ2-2	17	-	TRBV7-2	CASSLAGGTANTGELFF	TGTGCCAGCAGCTTAGCGGGGGGGACGGCGAACACCGGGGAGCTGTTTTTT
-	TRBJ2-1	15	-	TRBV5-5	CASSWTDTSYNEQFF	TGTGCCAGCAGCTGGACAGATACCTCCTACAATGAGCAGTTCTTC
-	TRBJ1-2	13	-	TRBV29-1	CSVEDWGTYGYTF	TGCAGCGTTGAAGATTGGGGGACTTATGGCTACACCTTC
-	TRBJ1-6	14	-	TRBV6-5	CASTSTGYNSPLHF	TGTGCCAGCACTTCTACAGGGTACAATTCACCCCTCCACTTT
-	TRBJ1-2	14	-	TRBV9	CASSVSEDNYGYTF	TGTGCCAGCAGCGTATCGGAGGATAACTATGGCTACACCTTC
-	TRBJ1-2	14	once	TRBV5-6	CASSSPSGSYGYTF	TGTGCCAGCAGCTCCCCGTCGGGGAGCTATGGCTACACCTTC
TRBD2	TRBJ2-3	19	-	TRBV28	CASSLTTGTSIGEADTQYF	TGTGCCAGCAGTCTTACCACCGGGACTAGCATCGGGGAGGCAGATACGCAGTATTTT
-	TRBJ1-2	10	-	TRBV19	CAAGRGGYTF	TGTGCCGCCGGGAGAGGTGGCTACACCTTC
-	TRBJ1-2	16	-	TRBV27	CASSSFVTGRLDGYTF	TGTGCCAGCAGTTCATTCGTTACGGGGAGACTGGATGGCTACACCTTC
-	TRBJ1-2	15	-	TRBV19	CASSIVHGEHYGYTF	TGTGCCAGTAGTATAGTTCACGGGGAACACTATGGCTACACCTTC
TRBD1	TRBJ1-2	16	-	TRBV19	CASSMRGQEGSYGYTF	TGTGCCAGTAGTATGAGAGGACAGGAGGGGTCCTATGGCTACACCTTC
-	TRBJ1-1	12	few	TRBV6-5	CASSRVNGEAFF	TGTGCCAGCAGTCGGGTGAACGGTGAAGCTTTCTTT
-	TRBJ1-2	11	-	TRBV29-1	CSVGDFYGYTF	TGCAGCGTCGGTGACTTTTATGGCTACACCTTC
TRBD1	TRBJ1-2	13	-	TRBV12-3/TRBV12-4	CASSLDRVYGYTF	TGTGCCAGCAGTCTGGACAGGGTTTATGGCTACACCTTC
-	TRBJ1-3	15	-	TRBV5-1	CASSMDSNSGNTIYF	TGCGCCAGCAGCATGGACAGCAATTCTGGAAACACCATATATTTT
-	TRBJ1-2	13	-	TRBV6-6	CASSQHLNYGYTF	TGTGCCAGCAGCCAACACCTTAACTATGGCTACACCTTC
-	TRBJ1-2	11	-	TRBV29-1	CSHDADYGYTF	TGCAGCCATGACGCGGATTATGGCTACACCTTC
TRBD2	TRBJ2-1	13	-	TRBV7-2	CASSSGTSAEQFF	TGTGCCAGCAGCTCAGGGACTAGCGCGGAGCAGTTCTTC
-	TRBJ2-7	13	-	TRBV29-1	CSVGWRNSYEQYF	TGCAGCGTGGGCTGGCGGAACTCCTACGAGCAGTACTTC
-	TRBJ2-7	13	-	TRBV5-6	CASSPWASYEQYF	TGTGCCAGCAGCCCGTGGGCGTCCTACGAGCAGTACTTC
TRBD2	TRBJ2-3	14	-	TRBV27	CASSESGSPDTQYF	TGTGCCAGCAGTGAGAGCGGGAGCCCAGATACGCAGTATTTT
-	TRBJ1-1	15	-	TRBV4-3	CASSQEAVTNTEAFF	TGCGCCAGCAGCCAAGAGGCGGTTACGAACACTGAAGCTTTCTTT
TRBD2	TRBJ2-2	17	-	TRBV5-1	CASSMGLAGRGTGELFF	TGCGCCAGCAGCATGGGACTAGCGGGAAGGGGCACCGGGGAGCTGTTTTTT
-	TRBJ2-1	16	once	TRBV24-1	CATSDYGGSSYNEQFF	TGTGCCACCAGTGATTATGGAGGAAGCTCCTACAATGAGCAGTTCTTC
-	TRBJ1-2	13	-	TRBV18	CASSQDRSYGYTF	TGTGCCAGCTCACAGGACAGAAGCTATGGCTACACCTTC
-	TRBJ2-7	12	once	TRBV28	CASTSSSYEQYF	TGTGCCAGCACTAGCAGTTCCTACGAGCAGTACTTC
-	TRBJ1-1	16	-	TRBV18	CASSPTGPGEFSEAFF	TGTGCCAGCTCACCAACGGGCCCAGGGGAATTTTCTGAAGCTTTCTTT
-	TRBJ1-1	12	few	TRBV24-1	CATSGRESEAFF	TGTGCCACCAGTGGCCGGGAGAGTGAAGCTTTCTTT
-	TRBJ2-1	11	-	TRBV20-1	CSASYIYEQFF	TGCAGTGCTAGTTACATCTATGAGCAGTTCTTC
TRBD2	TRBJ2-3	15	-	TRBV7-3	CASSLLAGSTDTQYF	TGTGCCAGCAGCTTACTAGCGGGAAGTACAGATACGCAGTATTTT